The following is a TCR beta chain sequence with its context. PCR amplification relied on 60 Vbeta primers (plus 13 Jbeta primers). Here immunoSEQ multiplex PCR was the method, and the copy in TCRdb shows in-frame clones only, minus some. The sample records roughly 160,000 clones, 80% to 90% being singletons. This entry comes from a study of cytomegalovirus exposure and HLA in healthy donors. CDR1 is SGHNT, CDR2 YYREEE, per germline (reference sequence). V shed 4 bases and J shed 1 base, with 14 bases lying between them. CDR3 length: 15 amino acids. The rearrangement uses TRBV5-4 and TRBJ1-1; perhaps TRBD1 as D (5 bases). This TCR was sampled from a man aged 18-30 years in good health and CMV-seropositive. The sequencing input was PBMCs. The CDR3 reads CASSSRVSGNTEAFF. The CDR3 DNA sequence: TGTGCCAGCAGCAGCAGGGTTTCGGGGAACACTGAAGCTTTCTTT. Full variable domain (rest looked up from reference TRBV5-4 and TRBJ1-1): ETGVTQSPTHLIKTRGQQVTLRCSSQSGHNTVSWYQQALGQGPQFIFQYYREEENGRGNFPPRFSGLQFPNYSSELNVNALELDDSALYLCASSSRVSGNTEAFFGQGTRLTVV.